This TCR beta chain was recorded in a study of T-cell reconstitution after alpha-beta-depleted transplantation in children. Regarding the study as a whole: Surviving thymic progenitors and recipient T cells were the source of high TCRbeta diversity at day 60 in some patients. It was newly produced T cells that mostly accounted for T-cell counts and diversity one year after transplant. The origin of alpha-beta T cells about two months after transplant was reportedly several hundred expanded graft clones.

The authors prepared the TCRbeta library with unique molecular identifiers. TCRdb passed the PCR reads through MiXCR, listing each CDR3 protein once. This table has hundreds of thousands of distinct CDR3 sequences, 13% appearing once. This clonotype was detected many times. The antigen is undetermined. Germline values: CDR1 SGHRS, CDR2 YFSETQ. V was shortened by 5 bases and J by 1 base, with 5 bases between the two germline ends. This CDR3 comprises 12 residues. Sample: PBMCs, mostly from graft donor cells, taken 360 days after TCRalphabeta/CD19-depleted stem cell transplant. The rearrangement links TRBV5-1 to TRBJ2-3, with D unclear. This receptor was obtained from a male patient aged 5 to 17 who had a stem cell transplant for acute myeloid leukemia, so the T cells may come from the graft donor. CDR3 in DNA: TGCGCCAGCAGGAAGGGCACAGATACGCAGTATTTT. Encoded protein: CASRKGTDTQYF.